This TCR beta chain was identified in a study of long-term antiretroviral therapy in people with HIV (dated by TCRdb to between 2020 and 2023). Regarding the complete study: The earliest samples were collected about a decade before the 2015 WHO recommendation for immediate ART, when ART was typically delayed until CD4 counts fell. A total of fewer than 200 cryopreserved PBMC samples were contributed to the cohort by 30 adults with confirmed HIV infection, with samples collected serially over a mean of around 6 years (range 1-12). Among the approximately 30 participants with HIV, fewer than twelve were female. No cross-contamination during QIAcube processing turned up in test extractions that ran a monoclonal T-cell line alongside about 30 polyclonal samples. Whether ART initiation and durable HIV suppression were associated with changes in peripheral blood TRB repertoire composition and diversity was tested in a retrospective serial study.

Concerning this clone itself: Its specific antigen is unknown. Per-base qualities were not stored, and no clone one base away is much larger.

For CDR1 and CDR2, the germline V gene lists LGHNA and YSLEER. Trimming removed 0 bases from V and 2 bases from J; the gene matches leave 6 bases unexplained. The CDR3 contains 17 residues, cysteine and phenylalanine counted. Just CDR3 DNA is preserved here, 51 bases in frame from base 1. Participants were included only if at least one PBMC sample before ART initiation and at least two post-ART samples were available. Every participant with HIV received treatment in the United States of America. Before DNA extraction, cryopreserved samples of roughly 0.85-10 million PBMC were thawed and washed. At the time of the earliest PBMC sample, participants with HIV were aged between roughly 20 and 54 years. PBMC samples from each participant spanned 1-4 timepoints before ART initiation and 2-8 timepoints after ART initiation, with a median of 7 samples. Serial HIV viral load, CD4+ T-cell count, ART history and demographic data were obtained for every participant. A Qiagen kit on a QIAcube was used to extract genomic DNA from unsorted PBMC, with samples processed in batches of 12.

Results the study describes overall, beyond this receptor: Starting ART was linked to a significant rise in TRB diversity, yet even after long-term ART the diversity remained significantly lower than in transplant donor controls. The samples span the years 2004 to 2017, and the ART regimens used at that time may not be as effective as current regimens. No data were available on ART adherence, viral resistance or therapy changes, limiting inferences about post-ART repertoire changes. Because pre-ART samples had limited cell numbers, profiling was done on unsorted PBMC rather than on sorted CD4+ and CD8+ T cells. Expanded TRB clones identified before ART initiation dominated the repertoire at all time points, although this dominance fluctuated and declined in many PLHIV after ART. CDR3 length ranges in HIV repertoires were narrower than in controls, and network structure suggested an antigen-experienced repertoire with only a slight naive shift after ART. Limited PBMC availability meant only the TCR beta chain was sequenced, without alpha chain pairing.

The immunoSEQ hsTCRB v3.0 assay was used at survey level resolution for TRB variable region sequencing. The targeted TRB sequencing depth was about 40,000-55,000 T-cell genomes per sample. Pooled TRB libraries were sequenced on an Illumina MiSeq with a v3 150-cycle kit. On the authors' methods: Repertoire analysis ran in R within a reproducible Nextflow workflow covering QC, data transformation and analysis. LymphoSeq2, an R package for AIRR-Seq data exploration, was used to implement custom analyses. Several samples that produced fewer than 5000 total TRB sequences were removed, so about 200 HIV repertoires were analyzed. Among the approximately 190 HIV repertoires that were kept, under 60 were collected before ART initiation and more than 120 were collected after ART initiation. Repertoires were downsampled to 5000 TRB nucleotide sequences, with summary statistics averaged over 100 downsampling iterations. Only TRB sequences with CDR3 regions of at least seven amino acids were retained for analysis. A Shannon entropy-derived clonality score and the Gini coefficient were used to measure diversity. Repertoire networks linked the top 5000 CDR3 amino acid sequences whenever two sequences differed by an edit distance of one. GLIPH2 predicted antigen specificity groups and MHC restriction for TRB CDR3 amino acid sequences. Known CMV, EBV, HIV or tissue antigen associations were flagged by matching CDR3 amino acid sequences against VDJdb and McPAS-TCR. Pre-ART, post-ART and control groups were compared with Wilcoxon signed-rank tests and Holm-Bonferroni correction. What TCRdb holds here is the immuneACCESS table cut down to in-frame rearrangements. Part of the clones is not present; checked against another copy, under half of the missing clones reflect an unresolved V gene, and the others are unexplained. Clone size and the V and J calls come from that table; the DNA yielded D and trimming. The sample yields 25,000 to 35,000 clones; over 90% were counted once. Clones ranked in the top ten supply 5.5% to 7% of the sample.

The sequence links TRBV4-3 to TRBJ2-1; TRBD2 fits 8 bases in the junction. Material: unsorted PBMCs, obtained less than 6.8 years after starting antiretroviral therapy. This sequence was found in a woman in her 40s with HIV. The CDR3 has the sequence CASSQDLAGGPYNEQFF. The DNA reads TGCGCCAGCAGCCAAGATCTGGCGGGGGGACCCTACAATGAGCAGTTCTTC.